What follows is one TCR beta chain and its context. The authors' processing: How many nucleated cells were present was estimated from reference gene primer amplification. Produced via immunoSEQ multiplex PCR; TCRdb's table is partial and in-frame only. From that table come the V and J calls and clone size; the DNA was used to work out D and trimming. The sample lists 200,000 to 250,000 clones, around 81% seen once, with 7% to 8.5% in the top ten. Recruitment covered about two dozen US areas and drew participants whose ages spanned about 18 to 90 years. In assigning cohorts, the study relied on participant-reported clinical history. The sample originates from a study of blood T cell repertoires in COVID-19. Across the whole study: There were acute and convalescent COVID-19 samples, and they came from the United States, Italy and Spain.

This clonotype was obtained from a woman aged 40 to 49 with acute COVID-19. Sequencing was carried out using PBMCs or T cells enriched from blood (not recorded which).

CDR3 nucleotide sequence: TGTGCCAGCAGTCTCCGGGACAGGGGTACCCGAGAGACCCAGTACTTC. Protein: CASSLRDRGTRETQYF. The V and J genes are TRBV28 and TRBJ2-5; 10 bases align to TRBD1. V shed 5 bases and J 4 bases; nucleotides not matched to a gene: 10. Germline assignment: CDR1 MDHEN and CDR2 SYDVKM. This CDR3 is built from 16 residues.